This T cell receptor beta chain was sequenced in a study of CD8 T cells in ankylosing spondylitis. One entry per CDR3 protein results from TCRdb running MiXCR on the 5' RACE reads. This sample carries hundreds of thousands of distinct CDR3 sequences, 10% to 15% of them seen once, and the ten largest clones take less than 0.65%. Note on this clonotype: Its antigen is unknown.

Study results and limitations: A TCR beta motif of several highly homologous variants seemed to mark ankylosing spondylitis blood. Clones that were linked to disease were CD8+ and were relatively rare in peripheral blood. Certain motif variants had earlier appeared in reactive arthritis synovial fluid and blood.

This CDR3 region has 15 residues. Trimming left V 5 bases short and J 4 bases short, with 15 bases between. Germline CDR1 and CDR2: SGHVS and FNYEAQ. The material sequenced was blood, either unsorted or a sorted T cell fraction (not recorded which). The genes are TRBV7-6 and TRBJ2-1; a weak D match, TRBD2 (6 bases). This TCR was sampled from a male donor with ankylosing spondylitis. The CDR3 region has the DNA TGTGCCAGCAGCATTGGAGGGTTGCGATACAATGAGCAGTTCTTC. Its translation is CASSIGGLRYNEQFF.